This TCR beta chain was captured in a study of regulatory T cells in long-lasting Graves disease. General study points: Having only a small sample size may have limited accuracy.

In regard to this clonotype: Its antigen is undetermined. One end of the junction does not line up with germline, which may come from a read error.

The CDR3 sequence is 18 residues long. Germline V CDR1 and CDR2: SGHRS, YFSETQ. The time point here: newly diagnosed GD, antithyroid drugs for less than 3 months. Scientists built the TCR library using RNA that was extracted from PBMCs. Construction of TCR beta libraries relied on iRepertoire HTBI primers and on Arm-PCR targeting CDR3 regions. TCRdb re-analysed the multiplex PCR reads in MiXCR, keeping a single row per CDR3 protein. The table has 320,000 or so distinct CDR3 sequences, over 15% seen once. This TCR was recovered from a female donor with Graves disease. This rearrangement joins TRBV5-1 to TRBJ2-1, with TRBD2 identical over 8 bases. The starting material was peripheral blood mononuclear cells (PBMCs), obtained at new diagnosis, from a patient treated with antithyroid drugs. The CDR3 spells CASAIGGLSGSSHNEQVF. The CDR3 coding sequence is TGCGCCAGCGCAATTGGGGGGCTCAGCGGGAGTTCCCACAATGAGCAGGTCTTC.